This T cell receptor beta chain was recorded in a study of shared clonotypes between healthy human individuals. Splitting the CD4+ cells yielded a CD45RA+ naive subset and a CD45RA-negative memory subset. At deep level, the assay was performed. The table came from immunoSEQ multiplex PCR; TCRdb's copy has only in-frame clones and leaves some out. This table has around 700,000 clones, 60% to 75% appearing once. A remark on this clone: Its target is not known.

Points from the study as a whole: Clonotype sharing across a few donors was observed for 4% to 6.5% of naive CD4 clonotypes. Naive subsets, compared against memory subsets, generally had larger estimated richness values.

V was cut by 6 bases and J by 0 bases, with 9 bases left in between. The CDR3 spans 15 residues. Germline assignment: CDR1 SGHTA and CDR2 FQGNSA. The clonotype originates from a young woman in good health. The specimen sequenced was memory CD4+ T cells sorted from blood. The subset is: CD45RA-negative fraction. The chain employs TRBV7-2 and TRBJ2-6; D is ambiguous. For the CDR3, the DNA is TGTGCCAGCAGTTCCTGGGCCTCTGGGGCCAACGTCCTGACTTTC. It translates to CASSSWASGANVLTF.